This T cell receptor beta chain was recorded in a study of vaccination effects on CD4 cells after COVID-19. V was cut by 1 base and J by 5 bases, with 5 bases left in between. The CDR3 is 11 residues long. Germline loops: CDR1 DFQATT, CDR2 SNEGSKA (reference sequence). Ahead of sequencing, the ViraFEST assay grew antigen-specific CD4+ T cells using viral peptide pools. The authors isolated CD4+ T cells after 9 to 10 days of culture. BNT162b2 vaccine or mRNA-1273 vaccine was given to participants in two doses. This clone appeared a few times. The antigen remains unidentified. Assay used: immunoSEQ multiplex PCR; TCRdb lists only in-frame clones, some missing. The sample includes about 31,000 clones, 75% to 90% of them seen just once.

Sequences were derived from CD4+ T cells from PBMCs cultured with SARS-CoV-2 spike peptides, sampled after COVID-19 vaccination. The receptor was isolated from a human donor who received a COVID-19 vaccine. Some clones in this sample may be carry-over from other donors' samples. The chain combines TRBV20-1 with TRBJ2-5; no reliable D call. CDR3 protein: CSARVIETQYF. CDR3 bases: TGCAGTGCTAGAGTTATTGAGACCCAGTACTTC.